These 10 T cell receptor beta chains came from one sample sequenced in a study of T cells in Graves' hyperthyroidism and ophthalmopathy. RNA transcripts yielded amplified TCR beta CDR3 regions. HTBI primers drove first-round RT-PCR of the TCR CDR3. Each CDR3 protein is one row after TCRdb ran MiXCR on the multiplex PCR reads. The sample shows about 280,000 distinct CDR3 sequences, less than 30% of them seen only once. Sequenced: blood. These receptors all stem from a middle-aged man with Graves' hyperthyroidism that later progressed to Graves' ophthalmopathy.

This clonotype came up a few times. The V and J genes are TRBV6-1 and TRBJ2-7; D call uncertain. Per the germline V gene, CDR1 is MNHNS and CDR2 is SASEGT. The ends were cut back, 8 bases at V and 5 bases at J, with 16 bases in the middle. This CDR3 comprises 13 residues. The CDR3 DNA reads as TGTGCCAGCGGAAGACTGGAACGCGACGAGCAGTACTTC. Translation: CASGRLERDEQYF.

This clonotype appeared many times. This chain connects TRBV7-9 to TRBJ1-1, with D unresolved. The V gene's germline CDR1 is SEHNR and CDR2 FQNEAQ (reference sequence). The CDR3 is 13 residues long. V was cut by 0 bases and J by 6 bases, with 8 bases left in between. The CDR3, as DNA: TGTGCCAGCAGCTTAGCGCCCCAACCTGAAGCTTTCTTT. Encoded protein: CASSLAPQPEAFF.

This clonotype occurred many times. This chain joins TRBV10-1 and TRBJ2-7; D might be TRBD1 or TRBD2, each matching 5 bases. Germline CDR1 WNHNN, CDR2 SYGVQD (reference sequence). The length of the CDR3 is 15 residues. With 2 bases removed from V and 2 bases from J, the gap between germline ends came to 13 bases. CDR3 in DNA: TGCGCCAGCAGTGAGGGGACGGCAGGCCCCTACGAGCAGTACTTC. Translation: CASSEGTAGPYEQYF.

This clonotype has at least ten counts. This chain joins TRBV29-1 and TRBJ2-6; the D is unclear. Germline V CDR1 and CDR2: SQVTM, ANQGSEA. The CDR3 runs to 15 residues. The CDR3 DNA reads as TGCCTCCTAAGGACGGAACCCTCTGGGGCCAACGTCCTGACTTTC. It encodes CLLRTEPSGANVLTF.

This clonotype has ten or more counts. This sequence joins TRBV25-1 and TRBJ2-5; 9 bases are shared with TRBD2. Looked up from germline, CDR1 is MGHDK and CDR2 is SYGVNS. The CDR3 loop spans 19 amino acids. The V gene end was trimmed by 3 bases and the J gene end by 5 bases; junction bases not matched to a gene: 19. CDR3 residues: CASSDVGRGGRAWGETQYF. For the CDR3, the DNA is TGTGCCAGCAGTGATGTGGGGCGCGGCGGGAGGGCCTGGGGTGAGACCCAGTACTTC.

This clonotype was counted a few times. The J gene is TRBJ2-7, the V gene TRBV6-5, with D hard to call. V lost 0 bases and J lost 2, with 14 bases in between. CDR1 and CDR2 from the germline V gene are MNHEY and SVGAGI. This CDR3 has 16 residues. The CDR3 here is CASSYSSNTGTYEQYF. DNA for the CDR3: TGTGCCAGCAGTTACTCGAGCAATACGGGCACCTACGAGCAGTACTTC.

This clonotype was counted ten times or more. The chain combines TRBV10-3 with TRBJ2-7; a possible D gene is TRBD2 (6 bases). Germline CDR1 reads ENHRY; CDR2 reads SYGVKD. This CDR3 has 15 amino acids. V lost 4 bases and J lost 6, with 19 bases in between. CDR3 DNA: TGTGCCATCAGTGGCTCACCGCGGGACTCGTCCGAGCAGTACTTC. It encodes CAISGSPRDSSEQYF.

The chain has TRBV6-2 or TRBV6-3 and TRBJ2-7; the match to TRBD2 covers 10 bases. CDR1 and CDR2 (germline): MNHEY, SVGEGT. The CDR3 sequence is 15 residues long. J lost 2 bases, V lost 8 bases, and 9 bases had no gene match. CDR3 amino acids: CASRKPTSGTYEQYF. In nucleotides, the CDR3 is TGTGCCAGCCGTAAACCCACTAGCGGGACCTACGAGCAGTACTTC.

This clonotype was observed many times. This chain uses TRBV4-1 with TRBJ2-2, with no clear D. CDR1 is MGHRA, CDR2 YSYEKL, per germline. The V end was cut by 0 bases, the J end by 4 bases, with 6 bases between. The CDR3 is made up of 14 amino acids. CDR3 bases: TGCGCCAGCAGCCAAGATGGGCGCACCGGGGAGCTGTTTTTT. Protein sequence: CASSQDGRTGELFF.

The chain carries TRBV28 and TRBJ2-5; D may be TRBD2 (5 bases). The V gene's germline CDR1 is MDHEN and CDR2 SYDVKM. This CDR3 spans 14 amino acids. Deletions cut 7 bases from V and 7 bases from J, with 19 bases between. CDR3 sequence (DNA): TGTGCCAGCACCCTAGCCACGGGCCCCCTGACCCAGTACTTC. It encodes CASTLATGPLTQYF.